The 8 T cell receptor beta chains listed next were all sequenced from one sample in a study of OX40 agonist ivuxolimab in advanced cancers. TCRdb's copy holds only in-frame clones and misses some; the assay was immunoSEQ multiplex PCR. The table includes around 62,000 clones, 70% to 90% detected once. The sequenced sample was CD4+ or CD8+ T cells sorted from blood, obtained in a trial of the OX40 agonist ivuxolimab. All receptors come from an adult with an advanced solid tumor such as melanoma, head and neck, liver or kidney cancer.

The J gene is TRBJ2-5, the V gene TRBV6-5, with D maybe TRBD2 (5 bases). The CDR3 runs to 16 residues. V shed 0 bases and J shed 5 bases, with 16 bases lying between them. CDR1 is MNHEY and CDR2 is SVGAGI in the germline V gene. The CDR3 loop reads CASSYSAGNLGETQYF. CDR3 nucleotide sequence: TGTGCCAGCAGTTACTCCGCGGGTAATTTGGGGGAGACCCAGTACTTC.

The chain recombines TRBV28 with TRBJ1-1; D ambiguous. The CDR3 has 16 residues. Trimming left V 1 base short and J 0 bases short, with 12 bases between. Germline V gene lookup returns CDR1 MDHEN and CDR2 SYDVKM. The CDR3 sequence: CASSLLGEDMNTEAFF. The CDR3 bases are TGTGCCAGCAGTTTATTGGGAGAAGACATGAACACTGAAGCTTTCTTT.

This clone was observed a single time. This sequence joins TRBV7-2 and TRBJ1-1; TRBD1 matches at 7 bases. V shed 2 bases, J shed 7 bases, and the junction held 10 bases outside the gene matches. Germline loops: CDR1 SGHTA, CDR2 FQGNSA. The CDR3 sequence is 15 residues long. The CDR3 is CASSLLSSRQGEAFF. CDR3 bases: TGTGCCAGCAGCTTATTGTCCAGCCGACAGGGTGAAGCTTTCTTT.

Only a few counts were recorded for this clone. V usage is TRBV7-8 and J usage is TRBJ1-5; TRBD1 aligns across 8 bases. After removal of 7 bases from V and 4 bases from J, the junction contained 9 bases not matched to a gene. CDR3 length: 15 residues. From germline, CDR1 is SGHVS and CDR2 FQNEAQ. CDR3 nucleotide sequence: TGTGCCAGCACCGAACACAGGGGGATTAATCAGCCCCAGCATTTT. It is translated as CASTEHRGINQPQHF.

In this sample, this clone turned up a few times. The chain employs TRBV21-1 and TRBJ1-1. TRBV21-1 is a recognized pseudogene. The CDR3 length is 13 residues. The CDR3 DNA reads as TGTGCCAGCAGCGCAGCCATGAACACTGAAGCTTTCTTT. It specifies CASSAAMNTEAFF.

The gene calls are TRBV11-2 and TRBJ1-1, with TRBD1 matching 8 bases. The junction had 11 bases not matched to a gene; V was cut back by 5 bases and J by 3 bases. The CDR3 runs 16 residues. Germline CDR1 SGHAT, CDR2 FQNNGV. The CDR3 region is CASSPGGGRGYTEAFF. The DNA for the CDR3 is TGTGCCAGCAGCCCAGGGGGCGGCAGGGGGTACACTGAAGCTTTCTTT.

The chain employs TRBV18 and TRBJ2-5, with TRBD1 as a possible D gene (6 bases). The J call may be mistaken, given a closer DNA end match to TRBJ2-7. Germline V gene lookup returns CDR1 KGHSH and CDR2 LQKENI. The CDR3 extends over 14 amino acids. The CDR3 is CASSPRQGTYEQYF. DNA of the CDR3: TGTGCCAGCTCACCACGCCAGGGGACCTACGAGCAGTACTTC.

The chain employs TRBV29-1 and TRBJ2-3; D perhaps matches TRBD2 (7 bases). Germline assignment: CDR1 SQVTM and CDR2 ANQGSEA. This CDR3 is 14 amino acids long. Trimming pared 7 bases from V and 0 bases from J, leaving 14 bases between. Here the CDR3 reads CSARRGLSTDTQYF. The DNA for the CDR3 is TGCAGCGCGCGGCGGGGGCTGAGCACAGATACGCAGTATTTT.